This record looks at one TCR beta chain sequence and its context. Original handling: Reference gene primer amplification yielded estimated nucleated cell counts. Sequencing used immunoSEQ multiplex PCR; TCRdb keeps in-frame clones, though not all of them. The V and J calls and clone size were taken over from that table, and D and trimming were inferred from the DNA. The table includes 80,000 to 100,000 clones, more than 60% detected once. The record originates from a study of blood T cell repertoires in COVID-19. Study overall: Whether acute or convalescent, the COVID-19 samples came from the United States, Italy and Spain. Sample material is recorded as cDNA or gDNA derived from T cells, B-cell-depleted T cells, or PBMCs.

This TCR derives from a human donor in a cohort sampled during active COVID-19. Sequenced: peripheral blood.

The CDR3 loop is CASSWIMPGQGKGNTIYF. The CDR3 coding sequence is TGTGCCAGCAGCTGGATAATGCCGGGACAGGGAAAAGGAAACACCATATATTTT. The chain uses TRBV7-9 and TRBJ1-3, with 9 bases aligning to TRBD1. The CDR3 sequence is 18 residues long. Per the germline V gene, CDR1 is SEHNR and CDR2 is FQNEAQ (reference sequence). Unmatched junction bases numbered 14, after V lost 4 bases and J lost 4 bases.